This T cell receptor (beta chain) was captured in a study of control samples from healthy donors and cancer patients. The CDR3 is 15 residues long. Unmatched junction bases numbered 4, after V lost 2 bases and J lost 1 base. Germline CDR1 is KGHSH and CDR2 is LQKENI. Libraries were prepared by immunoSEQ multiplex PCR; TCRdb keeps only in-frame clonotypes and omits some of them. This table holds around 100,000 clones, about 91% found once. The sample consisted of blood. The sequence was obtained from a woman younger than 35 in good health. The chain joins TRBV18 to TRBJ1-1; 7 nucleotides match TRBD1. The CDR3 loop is CASSPVRDRNTEAFF. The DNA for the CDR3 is TGTGCCAGCTCACCAGTCCGGGACAGGAACACTGAAGCTTTCTTT.